A selection of T cell receptor beta chains follows, all from one sample in a study of T cell responses to AZD1222 COVID-19 vaccine. Sequencing was performed with immunoSEQ multiplex PCR; in TCRdb, only in-frame clones are kept and a portion is missing. Seen here are about 120,000 clones, around nine tenths observed once, and the top ten hold 2.4%. The specimen comprised peripheral blood, sampled on day 0 of AZD1222 vaccination. Receptor source: an adult in good health. Both conserved end residues are part of each CDR3. The D gene is left open where the match is weak. Size values are once, few and many counts, or a class for expanded clones, and some rows have none.

CASSLGQQVLHF	TGTGCCAGCAGCTTAGGACAGCAGGTACTCCACTTT	TRBJ1-6	TRBV7-9	NA	NA
CASSQGDRGRNTEAFF	TGCGCCAGCAGCCAAGGGGACAGGGGGCGAAACACTGAAGCTTTCTTT	TRBJ1-1	TRBV4-1	NA	TRBD1
CASSAGQANSPLHF	TGTGCCAGCAGCGCCGGACAGGCCAATTCACCCCTCCACTTT	TRBJ1-6	TRBV5-4	NA	TRBD1
CASSSGGNGNEKLFF	TGTGCCAGCAGTTCAGGGGGGAATGGTAATGAAAAACTGTTTTTT	TRBJ1-4	TRBV6-5	NA	TRBD1
CSASAPDGYTF	TGCAGTGCTTCGGCCCCAGATGGCTACACCTTC	TRBJ1-2	TRBV20-1	few	NA
CASRGPGDTQYF	TGTGCCAGCAGGGGACCGGGAGATACGCAGTATTTT	TRBJ2-3	TRBV7-9	once	NA
CASSPNTPILSGNTIYF	TGTGCCAGCTCACCAAATACCCCGATCCTCTCTGGAAACACCATATATTTT	TRBJ1-3	TRBV18	NA	NA
CASRTPLSGANVLTF	TGTGCCAGCAGGACACCTCTCTCTGGGGCCAACGTCCTGACTTTC	TRBJ2-6	TRBV2	NA	NA
CAIWTSAYNEQFF	TGTGCCATATGGACTAGCGCCTACAATGAGCAGTTCTTC	TRBJ2-1	TRBV7-9	NA	TRBD2
CASSLGGGGTTEAFF	TGCGCCAGCAGCTTGGGAGGGGGCGGAACCACTGAAGCTTTCTTT	TRBJ1-1	TRBV5-1	NA	TRBD1
CASSLGSGQETQYF	TGCGCCAGCAGCTTGGGATCCGGGCAAGAGACCCAGTACTTC	TRBJ2-5	TRBV5-1	NA	NA
CATTSGDGNTIYF	TGTGCCACCACTTCAGGGGACGGAAACACCATATATTTT	TRBJ1-3	TRBV24-1	NA	NA
CASSQVGPYEQYF	TGTGCCAGCAGCCAAGTCGGGCCCTACGAGCAGTACTTC	TRBJ2-7	TRBV14	NA	NA
CASRFSGTSLNEQFF	TGTGCCAGCAGATTTTCCGGGACTAGTCTAAATGAGCAGTTCTTC	TRBJ2-1	TRBV5-4	NA	TRBD2
CASGDRGRQPQHF	TGTGCCAGTGGGGACAGGGGGCGTCAGCCCCAGCATTTT	TRBJ1-5	TRBV19	once	TRBD1
CTTPPSAERGNEQFF	TGCACCACCCCCCCTAGCGCCGAGAGGGGAAATGAGCAGTTCTTC	TRBJ2-1	TRBV1	NA	NA
CASSEGWRRDTIYF	TGTGCCAGCAGTGAAGGCTGGAGGCGGGACACCATATATTTT	TRBJ1-3	TRBV6-1	NA	NA
CASGTHRGLAGLNDRFF	TGTGCCAGCGGTACCCATCGGGGACTAGCGGGCCTAAACGATAGGTTCTTC	TRBJ2-1	TRBV27	once	TRBD2
CASSYSEGRGTGELFF	TGTGCCAGCAGTTACTCGGAGGGCCGTGGTACCGGGGAGCTGTTTTTT	TRBJ2-2	TRBV6-2/TRBV6-3	few	NA
CSAEGNTEAFF	TGCAGTGCAGAAGGTAACACTGAAGCTTTCTTT	TRBJ1-1	TRBV20-1	NA	NA
CASSLIWIRGGNQPQHF	TGTGCCAGCAGTTTAATTTGGATACGGGGGGGGAATCAGCCCCAGCATTTT	TRBJ1-5	TRBV28	NA	NA
CASSQDAHPRLAGVGEQYF	TGCGCCAGCAGCCAAGATGCTCATCCCCGACTAGCGGGAGTAGGGGAGCAGTACTTC	TRBJ2-7	TRBV4-1	NA	TRBD2
CAISSADLYEQYF	TGTGCCATCAGCTCGGCAGACCTATACGAGCAGTACTTC	TRBJ2-7	TRBV10-3	once	NA
CASSEQGVSNYGYTF	TGTGCCAGCAGTGAACAGGGGGTTTCAAACTATGGCTACACCTTC	TRBJ1-2	TRBV6-1	NA	TRBD1
CASSDRSTDTQYF	TGCGCCAGCAGTGATCGGAGCACAGATACGCAGTATTTT	TRBJ2-3	TRBV5-1	NA	NA
CASSLVGSSSPLHF	TGTGCCAGCAGCTTAGTGGGCAGTAGTTCACCCCTCCACTTT	TRBJ1-6	TRBV7-9	NA	NA
CAAGGTGPNQPQHF	TGTGCCGCCGGGGGGACAGGGCCTAATCAGCCCCAGCATTTT	TRBJ1-5	TRBV10-3	NA	TRBD1
CASSGRGSFSYNEQFF	TGTGCCAGCAGTGGGAGGGGGTCTTTCTCCTACAATGAGCAGTTCTTC	TRBJ2-1	TRBV25-1	NA	NA
CSVVDSYEQYF	TGCAGCGTTGTCGACAGTTACGAGCAGTACTTC	TRBJ2-7	TRBV29-1	NA	NA
CASSFVWGQGADGYTF	TGTGCCAGCAGTTTCGTCTGGGGACAGGGGGCTGATGGCTACACCTTC	TRBJ1-2	TRBV28	NA	TRBD1
CAWSILGTLQETQYF	TGTGCCTGGAGTATCCTAGGGACACTCCAAGAGACCCAGTACTTC	TRBJ2-5	TRBV30	NA	NA